These 23 T cell receptor beta chains came from one sample sequenced in a study of cytomegalovirus exposure and HLA in healthy donors. The PCR had 60 Vbeta and 13 Jbeta primers. Using immunoSEQ multiplex PCR, the repertoire was profiled, and TCRdb retains in-frame clones only, with some absent. The repertoire consists of some 55,000 clones, with just under 85% occurring once and the leading ten covering over 1.5%. Sample: PBMCs. All receptors derive from a man aged 40-49 years in good health and CMV-seronegative.

The V call is TRBV27, the J call TRBJ1-6; D gene uncertain. The CDR3 loop spans 15 amino acids. The germline gives CDR1 MNHEY, CDR2 SMNVEV (reference sequence). The ends were cut back, 5 bases at V and 6 bases at J, with 14 bases in the middle. The CDR3 sequence is CASSPRVLGNSPLHF. In nucleotides, the CDR3 is TGTGCCAGCAGTCCGAGGGTTTTGGGTAATTCACCCCTCCACTTT.

This clone was counted once. The chain carries TRBV5-1 and TRBJ2-3; unclear D gene. V gave up 0 bases and J gave up 4 bases, with 12 bases separating them. The germline CDR1 and CDR2 sequences are SGHRS and YFSETQ. The CDR3 totals 15 residues. The CDR3 DNA is TGCGCCAGCAGCTTGGATGTTATCGGTGCAGATACGCAGTATTTT. Translating it yields CASSLDVIGADTQYF.

CDR3 protein: CAWRSDRRNTEAFF. Here the CDR3 DNA reads TGTGCCTGGAGATCGGACAGAAGAAACACTGAAGCTTTCTTT. This chain uses TRBV30 with TRBJ1-1, with D tentatively TRBD1 (6 bases). Germline V gene data show CDR1 as GTSNPN and CDR2 as SVGIG (reference sequence). CDR3 length: 14 amino acids. Trimming removed 3 bases at V and 2 bases at J, with 13 bases between.

This rearrangement joins TRBV7-2 to TRBJ1-2; TRBD1 matches at 10 bases. The V gene end was trimmed by 5 bases and the J gene end by 3 bases; junction bases not matched to a gene: 6. CDR3 length: 15 amino acids. The germline V gene has CDR1 SGHTA and CDR2 FQGNSA. CDR3 bases: TGTGCCAGCAGCAAAGACAGGGGGCTTTACTATGGCTACACCTTC. Residues: CASSKDRGLYYGYTF.

V gene TRBV19 combines with J gene TRBJ1-1; a possible D gene is TRBD1 (5 bases). The V and J ends lost 1 base and 6 bases respectively, with 12 bases between them. Germline V CDR1 and CDR2: LNHDA, SQIVND (reference sequence). CDR3 length: 14 residues. As DNA, the CDR3 is TGTGCCAGTAGTATAGCCAGGGAAGGGCCTGAAGCTTTCTTT. Translated: CASSIAREGPEAFF.

The chain carries TRBV19 and TRBJ2-5, with D hard to call. There are 13 residues in the CDR3. Trimming stripped 3 bases from V and 3 bases from J, with 8 bases between. Germline assignment: CDR1 LNHDA and CDR2 SQIVND (reference sequence). The DNA of the CDR3 is TGTGCCAGTAGTATGTCCCCGGAAGAGACCCAGTACTTC. Translation: CASSMSPEETQYF.

The CDR3 sequence is CSVESRVGDTQYF. CDR3 bases: TGCAGCGTTGAATCCAGGGTGGGGGATACGCAGTATTTT. This chain connects TRBV29-1 to TRBJ2-3, with D tentatively TRBD1 (5 bases). The CDR3 is 13 amino acids. The V and J ends lost 2 bases and 6 bases respectively, with 12 bases between them. The germline CDR1 and CDR2 sequences are SQVTM and ANQGSEA.

V and J are TRBV27 and TRBJ2-5, with TRBD2 identical over 8 bases. Germline V gene lookup returns CDR1 MNHEY and CDR2 SMNVEV (reference sequence). V lost 5 bases and J lost 5; bases outside the gene matches: 7. The CDR3 spans 14 residues. In DNA form, the CDR3 reads TGTGCCAGCAGTAGCCTGGGACTAGGGGAGACCCAGTACTTC. The encoded protein is CASSSLGLGETQYF.

This clone appeared once. The chain has TRBV29-1 and TRBJ2-7, with 7 bases lining up with TRBD1. The germline V gene has CDR1 SQVTM and CDR2 ANQGSEA. The CDR3 loop spans 12 amino acids. The ends lost 3 bases at V and 6 bases at J; junction bases unmatched: 5. The CDR3 nucleotides are TGCAGCGTTGATTTCCCAGGGGGCGAGCAGTACTTC. Protein sequence: CSVDFPGGEQYF.

The chain is built from TRBV14 and TRBJ2-7; tentative D call: TRBD1 (5 bases). Trimming stripped 0 bases from V and 7 bases from J, with 13 bases between. Per germline, CDR1 SGHDN and CDR2 FVKESK. This CDR3 spans 14 amino acids. The CDR3 protein is CASSQDVGRREQYF. CDR3 sequence (DNA): TGTGCCAGCAGCCAAGATGTGGGGCGCCGGGAGCAGTACTTC.

This clone was recorded once. This rearrangement joins TRBV30 to TRBJ2-1; D remains unclear. Germline CDR1 GTSNPN, CDR2 SVGIG (reference sequence). The CDR3 extends over 14 amino acids. Trimming stripped 3 bases from V and 7 bases from J, with 16 bases between. The CDR3 loop is CAWSHGPVSNEQFF. The CDR3 DNA reads as TGTGCCTGGAGCCATGGGCCAGTGTCGAATGAGCAGTTCTTC.

V is TRBV19 and J is TRBJ2-2; 9 nucleotides line up with TRBD1. V lost 5 bases and J lost 2; bases outside the gene matches: 6. Germline CDR1 and CDR2: LNHDA and SQIVND (reference sequence). The CDR3 spans 16 residues. DNA of the CDR3: TGTGCCAGTAGTTCCGGACAGGGGCCCAACACCGGGGAGCTGTTTTTT. It codes for CASSSGQGPNTGELFF.

V usage is TRBV28 and J usage is TRBJ2-7; 8 bases fit TRBD2. CDR3 size: 15 residues. V lost 5 bases to trimming and J lost 5 bases; unmatched junction nucleotides: 11. Germline V lookup: CDR1 MDHEN, CDR2 SYDVKM. In nucleotides, the CDR3 is TGTGCCAGCAGTGTCGGGGGGGCGAGCAGCCACGAGCAGTACGTC. It encodes CASSVGGASSHEQYV.

J is TRBJ2-4 and V is TRBV10-2; D not resolved. V was clipped by 5 bases and J by 0 bases, with 11 bases between them. The CDR3 covers 15 residues. Germline assignment: CDR1 WSHSY and CDR2 SAAADI. CDR3 in DNA: TGCGCCAGCAGTCGCCTAGAACTAGCCAAAAACATTCAGTACTTC. Its translation is CASSRLELAKNIQYF.

There are a few counts of this clone. The rearrangement uses TRBV7-8 and TRBJ2-4; D is possibly TRBD2 (7 bases). CDR3 size: 18 residues. Germline CDR1 SGHVS, CDR2 FQNEAQ. V was pared by 1 base and J by 0 bases, with 16 bases between. CDR3 residues: CASSLGGGIAQAKNIQYF. CDR3 DNA: TGTGCCAGCAGCTTAGGGGGGGGCATTGCCCAAGCCAAAAACATTCAGTACTTC.

The V and J genes are TRBV29-1 and TRBJ1-2, with a tentative D call TRBD1 (6 bases). The germline gives CDR1 SQVTM, CDR2 ANQGSEA. The CDR3 runs 14 residues. V dropped 1 base and J dropped 0 bases, with 9 bases sitting between them. The CDR3: CSVEGQATNYGYTF. Written as DNA, the CDR3 is TGCAGCGTTGAAGGACAGGCGACTAACTATGGCTACACCTTC.

J is TRBJ1-1 and V is TRBV27; D possibly corresponds to TRBD1 (6 bases). Trimming left V 3 bases short and J 7 bases short, with 12 bases between. The V gene's germline CDR1 is MNHEY and CDR2 SMNVEV (reference sequence). The CDR3 has 13 amino acids. The CDR3 sequence is CASSFRNRDEAFF. CDR3 nucleotides: TGTGCCAGCAGTTTTCGAAACAGGGATGAAGCTTTCTTT.

The chain has TRBV19 and TRBJ1-2; D is uncertain. The CDR3 has 11 amino acids. With 4 bases removed from V and 5 bases from J, the gap between germline ends came to 5 bases. Germline V gene data show CDR1 as LNHDA and CDR2 as SQIVND (reference sequence). CDR3 sequence: CASSNGYGYTF. The CDR3 DNA follows: TGTGCCAGTAGTAACGGTTATGGCTACACCTTC.

The J gene is TRBJ1-1, the V gene TRBV5-4; D perhaps matches TRBD1 (6 bases). Germline V gene data show CDR1 as SGHNT and CDR2 as YYREEE (reference sequence). The CDR3 consists of 13 residues. Trimming left V 4 bases short and J 1 base short, with 8 bases between. This CDR3 reads CASSQGQNTEAFF. The CDR3 nucleotides are TGTGCCAGCAGCCAGGGGCAGAACACTGAAGCTTTCTTT.

The DNA for the CDR3 is TGTGCTAGTGGTTTTAAAGATCTATACCTAGGTTTCAAGGACAGGGGTGTCCACGAGCAGTACTTC. Translating it yields CASGFKDLYLGFKDRGVHEQYF. The rearrangement joins TRBV12-5 to TRBJ2-7, with 9 bases aligning to TRBD1. Germline CDR1 and CDR2: LGHNT and FRNRAP. The length of the CDR3 is 22 residues. J gave up 5 bases and V 3 bases, and 29 bases lay outside the gene matches.

V gene TRBV29-1 combines with J gene TRBJ1-5; TRBD1 might be the D (5 bases). Trimming left V 0 bases short and J 8 bases short, with 14 bases between. CDR1 is SQVTM and CDR2 is ANQGSEA in the germline V gene. The CDR3 extends over 14 amino acids. The CDR3 DNA follows: TGCAGCGTTGAAGATGGGTCAGGGTCAAAGCCCCAGCATTTT. Protein sequence: CSVEDGSGSKPQHF.

This clone turned up a few times. The V call is TRBV5-1, the J call TRBJ1-3; unclear D gene. V lost 5 bases, J lost 0 bases, and 9 bases lay in between. The CDR3 spans 14 residues. The germline V gene has CDR1 SGHRS and CDR2 YFSETQ. DNA for the CDR3: TGCGCCAGCAGATCAGGACTCTCTGGAAACACCATATATTTT. Protein product: CASRSGLSGNTIYF.

The gene calls are TRBV29-1 and TRBJ2-3, with 10 nucleotides matching TRBD1. This CDR3 is built from 16 residues. The ends lost 3 bases at V and 4 bases at J; junction bases unmatched: 10. Germline loops: CDR1 SQVTM, CDR2 ANQGSEA. The CDR3: CSVESWDRGSPDTQYF. As DNA, the CDR3 is TGCAGCGTTGAGTCCTGGGACAGGGGATCCCCAGATACGCAGTATTTT.